Listed here are 22 T cell receptor beta chains from one sample, sequenced in a study of blood T cell repertoires in COVID-19. Some clones are missing from TCRdb's copy, which holds only in-frame ones; the method was immunoSEQ multiplex PCR. The sample has roughly 100,000 clones, about nine tenths seen once; the top ten hold under 2%. Sequencing was done on a sample of peripheral blood. The source of these receptors is a woman aged 45-60 years with COVID-19, enrolled during active disease.

Points on this clone: A read error may account for a junction end that differs from germline. This sequence joins TRBV3-1 (or the pseudogene TRBV3-2) and TRBJ2-1, with TRBD2 identical over 10 bases. In germline, CDR1 is LGHDT, CDR2 YNNKEL (reference sequence). CDR3 length: 15 residues. This CDR3 is CASSRRTSGVEREVF. CDR3 DNA sequence: TGTGCCAGCAGCCGCCGAACTAGCGGGGTTGAACGGGAGGTCTTC.

This chain uses TRBV5-6 with TRBJ2-7; the D gene is possibly TRBD1 (7 bases). The germline V gene has CDR1 SGHDT and CDR2 YYEEEE. The CDR3 spans 14 residues. V lost 4 bases to trimming and J lost 4 bases, with 15 bases between them. The CDR3 protein is CASSLAGGLYEQYV. The CDR3, as DNA: TGTGCCAGCAGCCTAGCAGGGGGGTTGTACGAGCAGTACGTC.

This clone was observed a single time. The genes are TRBV19 and TRBJ2-1; 10 positions match TRBD2. Germline lookup yields CDR1 LNHDA and CDR2 SQIVND (reference sequence). The V and J ends lost 0 bases and 8 bases, in that order; junction bases with no gene match: 4. The CDR3 runs to 15 residues. CDR3 DNA sequence: TGTGCCAGTAGTATAGATCTGGGGACTAGCGATGAGCAGTTCTTC. It translates to CASSIDLGTSDEQFF.

This sequence joins TRBV5-1 and TRBJ2-5; a possible D gene is TRBD1 (5 bases). V was trimmed by 0 bases and J by 4 bases, leaving 7 bases between them. The germline V gene encodes CDR1 SGHRS and CDR2 YFSETQ. The CDR3 runs 13 residues. Here the CDR3 reads CASSLGQGETQYF. The CDR3 nucleotides are TGCGCCAGCAGCTTGGGTCAGGGAGAGACCCAGTACTTC.

The chain is built from TRBV5-1 and TRBJ2-1, with 10 bases matching TRBD1. Germline CDR1 is SGHRS and CDR2 is YFSETQ. This CDR3 comprises 15 residues. J gave up 4 bases and V 4 bases, and 5 bases lay outside the gene matches. The CDR3 DNA sequence: TGCGCCAGCAGCGGTGGACAGGGGGTTTACAATGAGCAGTTCTTC. Amino acid sequence: CASSGGQGVYNEQFF.

Only one count was recorded for this clone. The J gene is TRBJ1-1, the V gene TRBV5-5; 8 nucleotides line up with TRBD1. The V gene's germline CDR1 is SGHKS and CDR2 YYEKEE (reference sequence). The CDR3 sequence is 15 residues long. V lost 0 bases and J lost 8; bases outside the gene matches: 9. CDR3 in DNA: TGTGCCAGCAGCTTGGGGATAGGACAGGGATACGAAGCTTTCTTT. This gives the protein CASSLGIGQGYEAFF.

The J gene is TRBJ2-5, the V gene TRBV2; TRBD1 might be the D (5 bases). Germline loops: CDR1 SNHLY, CDR2 FYNNEI. The V gene lost 1 base and the J gene lost 5 bases, with 14 bases spanning the gap. This CDR3 region has 15 residues. This CDR3 is CASSEEWAGLETQYF. The CDR3 DNA sequence: TGTGCCAGCAGTGAAGAGTGGGCAGGGTTGGAGACCCAGTACTTC.

The chain joins TRBV30 to TRBJ2-7; 9 bases line up with TRBD1. The V gene's germline CDR1 is GTSNPN and CDR2 SVGIG (reference sequence). This CDR3 region has 14 residues. J was trimmed by 4 bases and V by 1 base; bases with no gene match: 5. CDR3 coding DNA: TGTGCCTGGAGTGCCGGGACAGGGCTTTACGAGCAGTACGTC. As protein: CAWSAGTGLYEQYV.

The gene calls are TRBV14 and TRBJ1-5; 9 bases map to TRBD1. Germline-derived CDR1 and CDR2 are SGHDN and FVKESK. The ends lost 5 bases at V and 6 bases at J; junction bases unmatched: 5. CDR3 size: 14 residues. The CDR3 region is CASSEQGAGQPQHF. CDR3 sequence (DNA): TGTGCCAGCAGCGAACAGGGGGCGGGTCAGCCCCAGCATTTT.

The chain joins TRBV2 to TRBJ1-1; D might be TRBD1 (6 bases). Germline V lookup: CDR1 SNHLY, CDR2 FYNNEI. V was shortened by 6 bases and J by 1 base, with 12 bases between the two germline ends. The CDR3 covers 14 residues. The CDR3 protein is CASRPDSPNTEAFF. The CDR3 coding sequence is TGTGCCAGCAGGCCGGACAGCCCGAACACTGAAGCTTTCTTT.

This clone was seen only a few times. The chain joins TRBV7-2 to TRBJ1-2; no clear D. Trimming left V 2 bases short and J 9 bases short, with 10 bases between. Per the germline V gene, CDR1 is SGHTA and CDR2 is FQGNSA. This CDR3 is built from 12 residues. The CDR3 region has the DNA TGTGCCAGCAGCTTAATCCAGGCGAGCTACACCTTC. Its translation: CASSLIQASYTF.

V and J are TRBV19 and TRBJ1-5; D unclear. V shed 2 bases and J shed 4 bases, with 6 bases lying between them. Germline assignment: CDR1 LNHDA and CDR2 SQIVND (reference sequence). The CDR3 runs 13 residues. The CDR3 DNA is TGTGCCAGTAGTATAACAAGAAATCAGCCCCAGCATTTT. As protein: CASSITRNQPQHF.

The chain recombines TRBV6-1 with TRBJ1-2; D gene unclear. V lost 2 bases and J 7 bases, leaving 11 bases between the germline ends. The V gene's germline CDR1 is MNHNS and CDR2 SASEGT. The CDR3 spans 13 residues. CDR3 residues: CASSETGGGGYTF. DNA for the CDR3: TGTGCCAGCAGTGAAACTGGAGGAGGTGGCTACACCTTC.

The rearrangement links TRBV7-6 to TRBJ1-1; no reliable D call. Trimming shortened V by 5 bases and J by 1 base, and 11 bases separated the two germline ends. This CDR3 is 14 amino acids long. Germline CDR1 SGHVS, CDR2 FNYEAQ. CDR3 residues: CASSPRLGNTEAFF. The CDR3 DNA reads TGTGCCAGCAGCCCCCGACTGGGGAACACTGAAGCTTTCTTT.

The rearrangement links TRBV9 to TRBJ1-2, with D hard to call. This CDR3 has 14 amino acids. V was shortened by 3 bases and J by 4 bases, with 13 bases between the two germline ends. Germline-derived CDR1 and CDR2 are SGDLS and YYNGEE. CDR3 sequence reads: CASSASGNRYGYTF. DNA for the CDR3: TGTGCCAGCAGCGCCTCCGGGAACCGCTATGGCTACACCTTC.

The rearrangement uses TRBV28 and TRBJ1-5; no reliable D call. V lost 2 bases to trimming and J lost 0 bases, with 14 bases between them. The CDR3 covers 17 residues. Germline CDR1 reads MDHEN; CDR2 reads SYDVKM. As DNA, the CDR3 is TGTGCCAGCAGTTTACTAGTCGGGAGGGATAGCAATCAGCCCCAGCATTTT. This gives the protein CASSLLVGRDSNQPQHF.

J is TRBJ1-2 and V is TRBV3-1 (or the pseudogene TRBV3-2), with 7 bases that match TRBD1. The CDR3 has 15 amino acids. CDR1 and CDR2 (germline): LGHDT, YNNKEL (reference sequence). The V and J ends lost 2 bases and 3 bases, in that order; junction bases with no gene match: 6. This CDR3 reads CASSQMTGRYYGYTF. DNA of the CDR3: TGTGCCAGCAGCCAAATGACAGGGAGGTACTATGGCTACACCTTC.

V is TRBV10-2 and J is TRBJ2-1; 11 positions agree with TRBD2. After removal of 3 bases from V and 9 bases from J, the junction contained 16 bases not matched to a gene. The CDR3 extends over 18 amino acids. Germline V gene lookup returns CDR1 WSHSY and CDR2 SAAADI. CDR3: CASSEGFTLAGGPREQFF. Here the CDR3 DNA reads TGCGCCAGCAGTGAAGGGTTTACGCTAGCGGGGGGCCCCCGTGAGCAGTTCTTC.

This chain connects TRBV6-5 to TRBJ1-1; D gene uncertain. Germline values: CDR1 MNHEY, CDR2 SVGAGI. The CDR3 consists of 11 residues. V gave up 7 bases and J gave up 0 bases, with 3 bases separating them. The CDR3 DNA reads as TGTGCCAGCACAATGAACACTGAAGCTTTCTTT. Translation: CASTMNTEAFF.

The chain links TRBV7-3 to TRBJ1-2; maybe TRBD1 (5 bases). This CDR3 comprises 13 residues. Germline CDR1 and CDR2: SGHTA and FQGTGA. Trimming cost V 5 bases and J 8 bases, with 15 bases left between them. This chain's CDR3 is CASSPGQGWGYTF. The CDR3 region has the DNA TGTGCCAGCAGCCCAGGCCAGGGTTGGGGCTACACCTTC.

The chain combines TRBV6-5 with TRBJ1-1, with TRBD1 identical over 9 bases. The CDR3 sequence is 13 residues long. V shed 7 bases and J 4 bases; nucleotides not matched to a gene: 4. CDR1 and CDR2 from the germline V gene are MNHEY and SVGAGI. CDR3 amino acids: CASTSTGGTEAFF. The CDR3, as DNA: TGTGCCAGCACTTCGACAGGGGGCACTGAAGCTTTCTTT.

This chain links TRBV6-5 with TRBJ2-3, with D tentatively TRBD2 (7 bases). The V gene's germline CDR1 is MNHEY and CDR2 SVGAGI. This CDR3 is built from 16 residues. V was trimmed by 0 bases and J by 6 bases, leaving 16 bases between them. CDR3 loop: CASSYSWEGGADTQYF. CDR3 sequence (DNA): TGTGCCAGCAGTTACTCCTGGGAGGGGGGTGCCGATACGCAGTATTTT.